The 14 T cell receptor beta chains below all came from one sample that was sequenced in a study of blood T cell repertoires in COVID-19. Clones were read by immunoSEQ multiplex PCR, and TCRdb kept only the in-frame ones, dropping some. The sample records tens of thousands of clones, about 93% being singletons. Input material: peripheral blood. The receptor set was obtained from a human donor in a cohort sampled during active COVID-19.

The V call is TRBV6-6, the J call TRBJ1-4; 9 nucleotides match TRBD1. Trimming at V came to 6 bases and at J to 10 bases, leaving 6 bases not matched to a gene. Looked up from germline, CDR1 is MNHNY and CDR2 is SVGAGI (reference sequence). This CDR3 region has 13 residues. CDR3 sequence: CASRGQGDTKLFF. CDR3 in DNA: TGTGCCAGCAGGGGACAGGGTGATACAAAACTGTTTTTT.

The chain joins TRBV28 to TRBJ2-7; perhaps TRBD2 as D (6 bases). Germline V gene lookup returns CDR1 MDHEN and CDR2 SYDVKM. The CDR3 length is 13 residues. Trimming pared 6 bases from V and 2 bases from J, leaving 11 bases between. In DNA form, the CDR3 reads TGTGCCAGCAGCCCGCCGGGGGCCTACGAGCAGTACTTC. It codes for CASSPPGAYEQYF.

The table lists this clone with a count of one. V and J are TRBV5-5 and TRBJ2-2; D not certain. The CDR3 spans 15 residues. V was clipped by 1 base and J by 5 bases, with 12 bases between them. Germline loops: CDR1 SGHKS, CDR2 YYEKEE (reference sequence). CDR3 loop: CASSLYRSFTGELFF. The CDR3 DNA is TGTGCCAGCAGCTTGTACAGATCCTTTACCGGGGAGCTGTTTTTT.

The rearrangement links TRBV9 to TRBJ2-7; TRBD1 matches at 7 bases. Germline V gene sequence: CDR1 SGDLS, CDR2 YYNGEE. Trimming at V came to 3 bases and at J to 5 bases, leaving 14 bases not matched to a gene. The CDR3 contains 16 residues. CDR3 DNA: TGTGCCAGCAGCGCTACCAGAGGGACAGACCCCGACGAGCAGTACTTC. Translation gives CASSATRGTDPDEQYF.

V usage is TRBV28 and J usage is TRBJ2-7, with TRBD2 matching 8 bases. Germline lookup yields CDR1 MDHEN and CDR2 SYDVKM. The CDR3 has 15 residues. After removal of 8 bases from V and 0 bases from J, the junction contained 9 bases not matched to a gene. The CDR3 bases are TGTGCCAGCTATAACCCGCGGGGGGACTCCTACGAGCAGTACTTC. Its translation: CASYNPRGDSYEQYF.

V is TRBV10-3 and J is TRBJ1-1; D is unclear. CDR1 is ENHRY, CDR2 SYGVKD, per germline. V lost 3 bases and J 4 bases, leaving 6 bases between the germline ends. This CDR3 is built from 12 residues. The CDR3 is CAISDEGTEAFF. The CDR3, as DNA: TGTGCCATCAGTGATGAGGGCACTGAAGCTTTCTTT.

Here the CDR3 DNA reads TGTGCCAGCACCCCGGGGACATTCCGGACAGATACGCAGTATTTT. Protein product: CASTPGTFRTDTQYF. J is TRBJ2-3 and V is TRBV11-2, with TRBD1 as a possible D gene (6 bases). Trimming pared 7 bases from V and 3 bases from J, leaving 17 bases between. The CDR3 totals 15 residues. CDR1 and CDR2 (germline): SGHAT, FQNNGV.

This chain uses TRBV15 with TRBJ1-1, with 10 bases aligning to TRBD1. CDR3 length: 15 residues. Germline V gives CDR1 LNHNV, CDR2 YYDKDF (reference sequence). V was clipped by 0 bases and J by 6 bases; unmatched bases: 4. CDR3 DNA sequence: TGTGCCACCAGCAGAGAGCGGACAGGGGGGCCTGAAGCTTTCTTT. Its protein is CATSRERTGGPEAFF.

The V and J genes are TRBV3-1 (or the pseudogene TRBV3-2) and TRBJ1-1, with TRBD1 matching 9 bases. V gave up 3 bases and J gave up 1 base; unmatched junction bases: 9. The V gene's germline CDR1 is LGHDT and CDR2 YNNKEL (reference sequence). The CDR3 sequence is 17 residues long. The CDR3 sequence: CASSHDRTGVGNTEAFF. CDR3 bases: TGTGCCAGCAGCCATGACCGGACAGGGGTGGGGAACACTGAAGCTTTCTTT.

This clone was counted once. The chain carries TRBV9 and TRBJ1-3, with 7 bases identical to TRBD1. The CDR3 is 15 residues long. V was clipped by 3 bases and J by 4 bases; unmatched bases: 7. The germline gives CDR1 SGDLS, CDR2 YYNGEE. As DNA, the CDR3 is TGTGCCAGCAGCGCCCGACAGGGACCGGGAAACACCATATATTTT. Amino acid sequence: CASSARQGPGNTIYF.

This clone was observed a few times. The CDR3 region has the DNA TGTGCCAGCAGCTTAGCCAGGGGCCACCGAAATGAAAAACTGTTTTTT. Protein: CASSLARGHRNEKLFF. The chain recombines TRBV11-2 with TRBJ1-4; D may be TRBD1 (6 bases). The germline V and J ends were trimmed by 1 base and 5 bases, with 14 bases remaining between them. Germline assignment: CDR1 SGHAT and CDR2 FQNNGV. The CDR3 spans 16 residues.

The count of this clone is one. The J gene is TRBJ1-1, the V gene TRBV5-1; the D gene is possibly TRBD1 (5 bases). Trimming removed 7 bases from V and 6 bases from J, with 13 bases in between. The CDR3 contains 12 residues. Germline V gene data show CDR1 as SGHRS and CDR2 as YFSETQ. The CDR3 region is CASRTGDAEAFF. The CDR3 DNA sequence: TGCGCCAGCCGTACAGGAGATGCTGAAGCTTTCTTT. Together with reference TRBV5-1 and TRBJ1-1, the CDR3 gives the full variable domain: KAGVTQTPRYLIKTRGQQVTLSCSPISGHRSVSWYQQTPGQGLQFLFEYFSETQRNKGNFPGRFSGRQFSNSRSEMNVSTLELGDSALYLCASRTGDAEAFFGQGTRLTVV.

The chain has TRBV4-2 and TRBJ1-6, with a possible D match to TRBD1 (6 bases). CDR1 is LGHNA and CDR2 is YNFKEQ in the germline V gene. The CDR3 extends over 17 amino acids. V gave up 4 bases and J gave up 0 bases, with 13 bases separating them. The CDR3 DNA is TGTGCCAGCAGCCCGGACAGCGTAGGCTCCTATAATTCACCCCTCCACTTT. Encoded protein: CASSPDSVGSYNSPLHF.

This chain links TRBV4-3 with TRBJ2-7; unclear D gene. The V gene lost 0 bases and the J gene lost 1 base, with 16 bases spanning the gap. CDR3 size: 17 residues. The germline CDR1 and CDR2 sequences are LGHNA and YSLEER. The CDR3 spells CASSQDYSLPVSYEQYF. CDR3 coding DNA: TGCGCCAGCAGCCAAGACTACAGCCTTCCAGTTTCCTACGAGCAGTACTTC.